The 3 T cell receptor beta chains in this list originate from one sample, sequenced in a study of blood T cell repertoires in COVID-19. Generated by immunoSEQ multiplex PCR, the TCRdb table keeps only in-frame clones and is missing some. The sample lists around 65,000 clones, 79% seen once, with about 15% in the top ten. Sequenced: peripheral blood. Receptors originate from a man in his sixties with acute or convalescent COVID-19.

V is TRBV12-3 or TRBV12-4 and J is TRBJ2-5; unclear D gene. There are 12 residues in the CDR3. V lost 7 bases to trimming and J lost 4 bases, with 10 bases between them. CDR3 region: CASTSYSETQYF. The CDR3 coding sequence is TGTGCCAGCACCTCGTACTCAGAGACCCAGTACTTC.

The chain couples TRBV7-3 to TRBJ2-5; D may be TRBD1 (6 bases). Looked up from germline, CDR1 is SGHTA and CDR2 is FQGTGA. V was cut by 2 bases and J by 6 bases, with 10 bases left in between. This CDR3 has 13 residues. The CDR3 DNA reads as TGTGCCAGCAGCTTAGCAGGGGACCAGACCCAGTACTTC. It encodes CASSLAGDQTQYF.

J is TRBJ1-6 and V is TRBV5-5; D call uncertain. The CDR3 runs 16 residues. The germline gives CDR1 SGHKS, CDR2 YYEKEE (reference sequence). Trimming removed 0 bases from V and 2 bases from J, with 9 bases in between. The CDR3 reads CASSLAVVTYNSPLHF. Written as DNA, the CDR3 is TGTGCCAGCAGCTTGGCGGTCGTAACCTATAATTCACCCCTCCACTTT.